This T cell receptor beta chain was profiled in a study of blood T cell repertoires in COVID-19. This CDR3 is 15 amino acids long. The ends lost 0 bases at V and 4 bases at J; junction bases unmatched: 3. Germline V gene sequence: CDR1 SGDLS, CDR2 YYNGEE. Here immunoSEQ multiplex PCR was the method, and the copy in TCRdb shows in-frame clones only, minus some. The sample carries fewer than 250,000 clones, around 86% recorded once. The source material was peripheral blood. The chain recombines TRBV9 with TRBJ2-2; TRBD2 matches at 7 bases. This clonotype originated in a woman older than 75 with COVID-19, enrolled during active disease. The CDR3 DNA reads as TGTGCCAGCAGCGTAGCATCGGGGGGCACCGGGGAGCTGTTTTTT. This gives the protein CASSVASGGTGELFF.